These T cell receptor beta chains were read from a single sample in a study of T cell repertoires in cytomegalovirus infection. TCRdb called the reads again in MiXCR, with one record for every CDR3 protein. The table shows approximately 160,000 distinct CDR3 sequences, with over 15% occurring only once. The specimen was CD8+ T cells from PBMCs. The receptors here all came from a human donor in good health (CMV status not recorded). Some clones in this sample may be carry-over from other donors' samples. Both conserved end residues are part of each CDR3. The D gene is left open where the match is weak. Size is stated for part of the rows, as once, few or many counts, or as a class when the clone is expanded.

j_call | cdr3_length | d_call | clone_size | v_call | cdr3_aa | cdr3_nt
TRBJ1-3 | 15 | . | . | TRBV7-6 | CASSLALGSRNTIYF | TGTGCCAGCAGCTTAGCGCTGGGGAGTAGAAACACCATATATTTT
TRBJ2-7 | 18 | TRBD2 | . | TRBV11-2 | CASSLAPTSGRAPYEQYF | TGTGCCAGCAGCTTAGCTCCGACTAGCGGGAGAGCTCCCTACGAGCAGTACTTC
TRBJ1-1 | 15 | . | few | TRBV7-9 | CASSLYNRENTEAFF | TGTGCCAGCAGCTTGTATAACAGAGAGAACACTGAAGCTTTCTTT
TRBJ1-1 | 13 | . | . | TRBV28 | CASTEWGNTEAFF | TGTGCCAGTACAGAATGGGGGAACACTGAAGCTTTCTTT
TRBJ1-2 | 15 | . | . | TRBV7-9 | CASSPPAEQPNGYTF | TGTGCCAGCAGCCCGCCGGCGGAACAGCCTAATGGCTACACCTTC
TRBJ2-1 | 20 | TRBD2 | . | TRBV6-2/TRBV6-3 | CASSSPLADEILSSYNEQFF | TGTGCCAGCAGCTCGCCTCTAGCGGACGAAATCTTAAGCTCCTACAATGAGCAGTTCTTC
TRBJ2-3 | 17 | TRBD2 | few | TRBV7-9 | CASSFASGVPQGDTQYF | TGTGCCAGCAGCTTTGCTAGCGGAGTTCCTCAGGGAGATACGCAGTATTTT
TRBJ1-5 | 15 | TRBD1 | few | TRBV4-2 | CASSPPGQRNQPQHF | TGTGCCAGCAGCCCCCCGGGACAGCGCAATCAGCCCCAGCATTTT
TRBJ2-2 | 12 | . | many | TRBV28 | CASSLWGGELFF | TGTGCCAGCAGTTTGTGGGGAGGGGAGCTGTTTTTT
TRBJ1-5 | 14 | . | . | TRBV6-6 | CASSDGRSGEPQHF | TGTGCCAGCAGCGACGGACGGTCCGGGGAGCCCCAGCATTTT
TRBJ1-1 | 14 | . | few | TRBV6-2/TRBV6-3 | CASSAGHLNTEAFF | TGTGCCAGCAGTGCGGGACACCTGAACACTGAAGCTTTCTTT
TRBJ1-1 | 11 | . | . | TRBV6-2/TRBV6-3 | CASGIYTEAFF | TGTGCCAGCGGGATATACACTGAAGCTTTCTTT
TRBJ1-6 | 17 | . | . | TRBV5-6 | CASSSTRQFTVTSPLHF | TGTGCCAGCAGCTCTACCCGACAGTTCACCGTGACTTCACCCCTCCACTTT
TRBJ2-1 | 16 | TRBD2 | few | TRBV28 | CASSPTSGRAADEQFF | TGTGCCAGCAGTCCAACTAGCGGGAGGGCTGCGGATGAGCAGTTCTTC
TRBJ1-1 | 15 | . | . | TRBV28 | CASSFRPGMNTEAFF | TGTGCCAGCAGTTTCAGGCCAGGCATGAACACTGAAGCTTTCTTT
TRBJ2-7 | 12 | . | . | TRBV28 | CASSRGAREQYF | TGTGCCAGCAGCCGCGGGGCGCGGGAGCAGTACTTC
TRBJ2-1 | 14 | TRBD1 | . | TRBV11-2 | CASSWGQGSREQFF | TGTGCCAGCAGCTGGGGACAGGGCAGTCGTGAGCAGTTCTTC
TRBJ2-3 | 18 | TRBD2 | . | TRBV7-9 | CASSSSVRLAGVSDTQYF | TGTGCCAGCAGCTCGAGTGTAAGACTAGCGGGGGTCTCAGATACGCAGTATTTT
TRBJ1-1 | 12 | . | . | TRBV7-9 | CASSLAPDRAFF | TGTGCCAGCAGCTTAGCGCCCGACCGCGCTTTCTTT
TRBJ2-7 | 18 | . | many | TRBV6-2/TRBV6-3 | CASSYGESVRRFSYEQYF | TGTGCCAGCAGTTACGGAGAAAGCGTCCGTCGGTTCTCCTACGAGCAGTACTTC
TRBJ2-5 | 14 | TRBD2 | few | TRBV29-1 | CSVGAGGPGETQYF | TGCAGCGTAGGAGCGGGAGGCCCCGGAGAGACCCAGTACTTC
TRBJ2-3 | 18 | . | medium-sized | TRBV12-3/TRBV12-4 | CASSLARGIATSTDTQYF | TGTGCCAGCAGTTTAGCGCGTGGGATTGCCACTAGCACAGATACGCAGTATTTT
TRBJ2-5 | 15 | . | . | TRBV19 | CASSLGTILGETQYF | TGTGCCAGTAGTCTCGGGACCATCCTCGGGGAGACCCAGTACTTC
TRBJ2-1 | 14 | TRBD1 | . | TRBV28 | CASTERTGNYEQFF | TGTGCCAGCACCGAAAGGACAGGGAACTATGAGCAGTTCTTC
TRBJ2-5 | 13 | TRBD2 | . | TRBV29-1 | CSAPGGASETQYF | TGCAGCGCCCCGGGGGGAGCGTCGGAGACCCAGTACTTC
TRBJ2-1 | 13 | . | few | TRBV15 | CATSSSARGEQFF | TGTGCCACCAGCAGCTCCGCTAGAGGTGAGCAGTTCTTC
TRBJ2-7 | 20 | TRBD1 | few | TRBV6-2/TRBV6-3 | CASSYDREDITGKPLLEQYF | TGTGCCAGCAGTTACGACAGGGAAGATATTACGGGAAAACCTCTCTTGGAGCAGTACTTC
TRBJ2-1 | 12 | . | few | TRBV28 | CASTEERKEQFF | TGTGCCAGCACGGAGGAGAGGAAAGAGCAGTTCTTC
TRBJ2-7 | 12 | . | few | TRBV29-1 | CSVAGTSYEQYF | TGCAGCGTTGCAGGGACGAGCTACGAGCAGTACTTC
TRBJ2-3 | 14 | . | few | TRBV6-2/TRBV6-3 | CASSGGDSTDTQYF | TGTGCCAGCAGTGGCGGGGACAGCACAGATACGCAGTATTTT
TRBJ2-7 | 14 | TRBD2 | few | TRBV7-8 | CASSPLGGSYEQYF | TGTGCCAGCAGCCCCTTGGGGGGGAGCTACGAGCAGTACTTC
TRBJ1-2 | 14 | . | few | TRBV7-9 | CASSPPEGWNGYTF | TGTGCCAGCAGCCCCCCAGAAGGATGGAATGGCTACACCTTC
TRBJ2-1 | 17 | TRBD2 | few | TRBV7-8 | CASSLDAAGGRYNEQFF | TGTGCCAGCAGCTTAGATGCAGCGGGGGGGCGCTACAATGAGCAGTTCTTC
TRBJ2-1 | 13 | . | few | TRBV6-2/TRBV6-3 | CASSGYSYNEQFF | TGTGCCAGCAGCGGTTATTCCTACAATGAGCAGTTCTTC
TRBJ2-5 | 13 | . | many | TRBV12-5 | CASGPTSHETQYF | TGTGCTAGTGGCCCCACTAGTCACGAGACCCAGTACTTC
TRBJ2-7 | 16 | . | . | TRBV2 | CASRESVRGYSYEQYF | TGTGCCAGCAGAGAATCGGTTAGAGGCTACTCCTACGAGCAGTACTTC
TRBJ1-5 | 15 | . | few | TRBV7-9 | CASSLDNREDQPQHF | TGTGCCAGCAGCTTAGACAACAGGGAAGATCAGCCCCAGCATTTT
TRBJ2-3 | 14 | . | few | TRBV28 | CASSEVGETDTQYF | TGTGCCAGCAGCGAGGTGGGGGAAACAGATACGCAGTATTTT
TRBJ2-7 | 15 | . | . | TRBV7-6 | CASSLEIGGYYEQYF | TGTGCCAGCAGCTTAGAAATAGGCGGTTACTACGAGCAGTACTTC
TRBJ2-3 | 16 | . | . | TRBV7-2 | CASSLLLTKARDTQYF | TGTGCCAGCAGCTTACTCCTGACTAAAGCGAGGGATACGCAGTATTTT
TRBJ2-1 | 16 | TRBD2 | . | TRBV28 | CASSLGGAGPYNEQFF | TGTGCCAGCAGTTTGGGTGGAGCGGGGCCTTACAATGAGCAGTTCTTC
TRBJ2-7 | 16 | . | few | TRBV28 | CASSWPRGGSIQEQYF | TGTGCCAGCAGTTGGCCCAGGGGCGGGAGCATACAGGAGCAGTACTTC